A single sample is the source of the 28 T cell receptor beta chains below, sequenced in a study of T-cell memory formation after mild COVID-19. TCRdb processed the 5' RACE reads anew with MiXCR; each CDR3 protein has one entry. The sample has 170,000 or so distinct CDR3 sequences; roughly 31% are singletons. Sample: PBMCs or a T cell subset sorted from them (not recorded which). Every receptor here comes from an adult woman who had mild COVID-19 (a few samples of this study predate the infection). Cell type and time point are not known.

This clonotype was observed many times. J is TRBJ2-7 and V is TRBV5-1, with D possibly called TRBD1 or TRBD2 (5 bases each). Germline CDR1 and CDR2: SGHRS and YFSETQ. The CDR3 is 17 residues long. V was pared by 1 base and J by 0 bases, with 17 bases between. CDR3 coding DNA: TGCGCCAGCAGCTTGACTCGGGGCTCGGGTAGCTCCTACGAGCAGTACTTC. The encoded protein is CASSLTRGSGSSYEQYF.

The chain joins TRBV5-1 to TRBJ2-1, with 9 bases that match TRBD2. The CDR3 runs 15 residues. Germline CDR1 and CDR2: SGHRS and YFSETQ. The V segment lost 4 bases and the J segment 0 bases; nucleotides outside the gene matches: 2. CDR3 amino acids: CASSRLADSYNEQFF. In nucleotides, the CDR3 is TGCGCCAGCAGCCGACTAGCGGACTCCTACAATGAGCAGTTCTTC.

V and J are TRBV5-4 and TRBJ2-7; D is unresolved. CDR1 is SGHNT, CDR2 YYREEE, per germline (reference sequence). V was clipped by 2 bases and J by 5 bases, with 11 bases between them. The CDR3 is 13 residues long. The CDR3 bases are TGTGCCAGCAGCTTTATCCTAGAGGACGAGCAGTACTTC. Protein product: CASSFILEDEQYF.

This clonotype was found once. The chain links TRBV12-3 or TRBV12-4 to TRBJ1-2; 12 nucleotides align to TRBD1. The CDR3 has 16 residues. V lost 6 bases and J lost 1; bases outside the gene matches: 6. CDR3 sequence reads: CASRPRDRGLNYGYTF. In DNA form, the CDR3 reads TGTGCCAGCAGGCCCCGGGACAGGGGGCTTAACTATGGCTACACCTTC.

There are a few counts of this clonotype. In DNA form, the CDR3 reads TGTGCCAGCAGTTACGAAGCTAGCACAGATACGCAGTATTTT. Its translation: CASSYEASTDTQYF. The chain is built from TRBV6-5 and TRBJ2-3; D unresolved. Trimming stripped 2 bases from V and 0 bases from J, with 6 bases between. This CDR3 has 14 amino acids. Germline CDR1 is MNHEY and CDR2 is SVGAGI.

This clonotype was detected only a few times. V usage is TRBV20-1 and J usage is TRBJ2-7; D may be TRBD1 or TRBD2 (5 bases each). Germline CDR1 and CDR2: DFQATT and SNEGSKA (reference sequence). The CDR3 loop spans 13 amino acids. The V end was cut by 6 bases, the J end by 4 bases, with 16 bases between. CDR3 sequence (DNA): TGCAGTGCAACCGGGACCCTTGTTTACGAGCAGTACTTC. Translating it yields CSATGTLVYEQYF.

The chain links TRBV20-1 to TRBJ1-5; TRBD1 might be the D (5 bases). Germline V gene lookup returns CDR1 DFQATT and CDR2 SNEGSKA (reference sequence). This CDR3 spans 15 amino acids. V was shortened by 1 base and J by 0 bases, with 10 bases between the two germline ends. CDR3 loop: CSARGGPYSNQPQHF. The DNA of the CDR3 is TGCAGTGCTAGAGGGGGCCCTTATAGCAATCAGCCCCAGCATTTT.

This clonotype showed up just a few times. This chain joins TRBV7-3 and TRBJ2-6; possible D gene TRBD1, 6 bases. Germline lookup yields CDR1 SGHTA and CDR2 FQGTGA. The V end was cut by 4 bases, the J end by 13 bases, with 14 bases between. This CDR3 has 13 residues. CDR3 sequence reads: CASSSQGRQVLTF. CDR3 in DNA: TGTGCCAGCAGCTCACAGGGCCGGCAGGTCCTGACTTTC. Looking up the rest from reference TRBV7-3 and TRBJ2-6 gives the full variable domain: GAGVSQTPSNKVTEKGKYVELRCDPISGHTALYWYRQSLGQGPEFLIYFQGTGAADDSGLPNDRFFAVRPEGSVSTLKIQRTERGDSAVYLCASSSQGRQVLTFGAGSRLTVL.

The chain combines TRBV20-1 with TRBJ2-7; 8 bases align to TRBD2. The CDR3 is made up of 18 amino acids. Germline CDR1 and CDR2: DFQATT and SNEGSKA (reference sequence). After removal of 3 bases from V and 5 bases from J, the junction contained 21 bases not matched to a gene. The CDR3 protein is CSASPGLVSAQGRDEQYF. CDR3 DNA sequence: TGCAGTGCTAGCCCGGGACTAGTGTCTGCCCAGGGTAGGGACGAGCAGTACTTC.

This clonotype has just a few counts. This chain uses TRBV7-9 with TRBJ2-7, with D hard to call. The V end lost 5 bases, the J end lost 4 bases, and 12 bases lay between the germline ends. The germline V gene has CDR1 SEHNR and CDR2 FQNEAQ (reference sequence). The CDR3 sequence is 13 residues long. The DNA for the CDR3 is TGTGCCAGCAGCCCACCGATCCATTACGAGCAGTACTTC. It specifies CASSPPIHYEQYF.

The V call is TRBV6-2 or TRBV6-3, the J call TRBJ2-2; 11 bases map to TRBD1. The CDR3 loop spans 17 amino acids. Germline V gene sequence: CDR1 MNHEY, CDR2 SVGEGT. The V and J ends lost 6 bases and 3 bases, in that order; junction bases with no gene match: 9. CDR3 bases: TGTGCCAGCAGAACCCCGGACAGGGGGCGCGACACCGGGGAGCTGTTTTTT. The encoded protein is CASRTPDRGRDTGELFF.

The chain has TRBV14 and TRBJ2-5; 7 positions match TRBD2. Per the germline V gene, CDR1 is SGHDN and CDR2 is FVKESK. V lost 4 bases to trimming and J lost 1 base; unmatched junction nucleotides: 9. The CDR3 has 16 residues. This chain's CDR3 is CASSPLQGGTQETQYF. DNA for the CDR3: TGTGCCAGCAGCCCTCTCCAGGGAGGGACCCAAGAGACCCAGTACTTC.

The CDR3 is CASSKARTYEQYF. DNA for the CDR3: TGTGCCAGCAGCAAAGCGCGGACCTACGAGCAGTACTTC. V is TRBV21-1 and J is TRBJ2-7. TRBV21-1 corresponds to a pseudogene. The CDR3 loop spans 13 amino acids.

V and J are TRBV6-6 and TRBJ1-1, with D unresolved. The CDR3 is made up of 13 amino acids. Germline CDR1 and CDR2: MNHNY and SVGAGI (reference sequence). The V and J ends lost 0 bases and 1 base respectively, with 3 bases between them. CDR3 nucleotide sequence: TGTGCCAGCAGTTACTCCCAGAACACTGAAGCTTTCTTT. Translation: CASSYSQNTEAFF.

This clonotype was seen ten or more times. The V call is TRBV7-3, the J call TRBJ2-3; D is uncertain. The CDR3 is 13 residues long. The germline V gene has CDR1 SGHTA and CDR2 FQGTGA. V was cut by 4 bases and J by 5 bases, with 10 bases left in between. DNA for the CDR3: TGTGCCAGCAGCTACGTTGTTGAAGATACGCAGTATTTT. Protein product: CASSYVVEDTQYF. The variable domain in full, completed from reference TRBV7-3 and TRBJ2-3, reads GAGVSQTPSNKVTEKGKYVELRCDPISGHTALYWYRQSLGQGPEFLIYFQGTGAADDSGLPNDRFFAVRPEGSVSTLKIQRTERGDSAVYLCASSYVVEDTQYFGPGTRLTVL.

This clonotype was detected only a few times. The chain recombines TRBV5-1 with TRBJ2-3; TRBD1 is a possible D gene (6 bases). V was clipped by 2 bases and J by 2 bases, with 9 bases between them. The germline V gene has CDR1 SGHRS and CDR2 YFSETQ. The CDR3 consists of 14 residues. CDR3 nucleotide sequence: TGCGCCAGCAGCTTCCGACAGGACACAGATACGCAGTATTTT. Residues: CASSFRQDTDTQYF.

The table lists this clonotype with a few counts. This sequence joins TRBV5-1 and TRBJ2-1; possibly TRBD2 for D (6 bases). CDR3 length: 14 residues. CDR1 is SGHRS and CDR2 is YFSETQ in the germline V gene. V lost 7 bases to trimming and J lost 5 bases, with 16 bases between them. The CDR3 protein is CASDRGGSNNEQFF. As DNA, the CDR3 is TGCGCCAGCGACCGCGGAGGGTCCAACAATGAGCAGTTCTTC.

The chain has TRBV10-2 and TRBJ2-3; 13 bases fit TRBD2. The CDR3 covers 14 residues. Losses at the gene ends were 9 bases for V and 6 bases for J; bases not matched to a gene: 6. In germline, CDR1 is WSHSY, CDR2 SAAADI. CDR3 protein: CASRTSGSKDTQYF. The CDR3 DNA follows: TGCGCCAGTAGGACTAGCGGGAGTAAGGATACGCAGTATTTT.

This clonotype was detected a few times. The chain uses TRBV4-3 and TRBJ1-2; 9 nucleotides line up with TRBD1. With V trimmed by 1 base and J by 8 bases, 8 bases remained unmatched. CDR1 and CDR2 (germline): LGHNA, YSLEER. The CDR3 spans 15 residues. The CDR3 protein is CASSQVDRGREGYTF. CDR3 coding DNA: TGCGCCAGCAGCCAAGTCGACAGGGGGAGAGAGGGCTACACCTTC.

This clonotype showed up just a few times. The V and J genes are TRBV21-1 and TRBJ2-7; the table's D call TRBD1 went unverified against the DNA. TRBV21-1 is reported as a pseudogene. CDR3 length: 13 residues. This chain's CDR3 is CASLGQGRRGLYF. In DNA, the CDR3 is TGTGCCAGCTTGGGACAGGGGCGGCGGGGGTTGTACTTC.

This clonotype was counted a single time. This sequence joins TRBV19 and TRBJ2-6; D call uncertain. CDR3 size: 14 residues. From germline, CDR1 is LNHDA and CDR2 SQIVND (reference sequence). The V and J ends lost 4 bases and 0 bases respectively, with 4 bases between them. CDR3 loop: CASSKSSGANVLTF. CDR3 DNA: TGTGCCAGTAGTAAGAGCTCTGGGGCCAACGTCCTGACTTTC. The whole variable domain, filled in from reference TRBV19 and TRBJ2-6, reads DGGITQSPKYLFRKEGQNVTLSCEQNLNHDAMYWYRQDPGQGLRLIYYSQIVNDFQKGDIAEGYSVSREKKESFPLTVTSAQKNPTAFYLCASSKSSGANVLTFGAGSRLTVL.

The J gene is TRBJ2-7, the V gene TRBV18; D is possibly TRBD2 (5 bases). Germline V gene lookup returns CDR1 KGHSH and CDR2 LQKENI. This CDR3 has 14 amino acids. The V end lost 3 bases, the J end lost 2 bases, and 11 bases lay between the germline ends. CDR3 DNA: TGTGCCAGCTCACCCTCACTAGATACCTACGAGCAGTACTTC. Translating gives CASSPSLDTYEQYF.

The chain is built from TRBV30 and TRBJ2-5; 7 bases fit TRBD1. The germline CDR1 and CDR2 sequences are GTSNPN and SVGIG (reference sequence). The CDR3 is 14 amino acids. V dropped 5 bases and J dropped 0; count of bases not matched to a gene: 6. CDR3 sequence (DNA): TGTGCCTGGGCCCCGGGACAGAACCAAGAGACCCAGTACTTC. Translated: CAWAPGQNQETQYF.

This clonotype was seen repeatedly, ten times or more. This chain uses TRBV6-2 or TRBV6-3 with TRBJ1-1; D might be TRBD1 (6 bases). V was clipped by 8 bases and J by 5 bases, with 15 bases between them. The CDR3 runs to 13 residues. Germline CDR1 reads MNHEY; CDR2 reads SVGEGT. CDR3 sequence (DNA): TGTGCCAGCCGACAGGACCTAAATACTGAAGCTTTCTTT. This sequence encodes CASRQDLNTEAFF.

This chain links TRBV29-1 with TRBJ2-5; D gene unclear. Per the germline V gene, CDR1 is SQVTM and CDR2 is ANQGSEA. Trimming stripped 4 bases from V and 5 bases from J, with 29 bases between. The CDR3 totals 18 residues. In DNA, the CDR3 is TGCAGCGTTGGGATGTGGACCCGAGACACACCCGGTAGGGAGACCCAGTACTTC. This gives the protein CSVGMWTRDTPGRETQYF.

The chain has TRBV5-5 and TRBJ1-1; D is unclear. V gave up 1 base and J gave up 0 bases, with 13 bases separating them. CDR3 length equals 16 residues. CDR1 SGHKS and CDR2 YYEKEE come from the germline V gene (reference sequence). The DNA for the CDR3 is TGTGCCAGCAGCTTGTTCAGGATCGGGTTGAACACTGAAGCTTTCTTT. It codes for CASSLFRIGLNTEAFF.

CDR3 loop: CASSSELTGMAFF. The CDR3 DNA reads as TGTGCCAGCAGCTCCGAGTTAACAGGAATGGCTTTCTTT. The rearrangement joins TRBV7-8 to TRBJ1-1, with D possibly TRBD1 on 5 matching bases. Trimming cost V 4 bases and J 11 bases, with 17 bases left between them. Germline-derived CDR1 and CDR2 are SGHVS and FQNEAQ. The CDR3 runs to 13 residues.

The chain carries TRBV7-2 and TRBJ2-4, with 9 bases that match TRBD1. V lost 4 bases and J lost 7; bases outside the gene matches: 8. The CDR3 has 15 residues. Germline V lookup: CDR1 SGHTA, CDR2 FQGNSA. CDR3: CASSSDWTGVNIQYF. The CDR3 DNA sequence: TGTGCCAGCAGCTCCGATTGGACAGGGGTCAACATTCAGTACTTC.